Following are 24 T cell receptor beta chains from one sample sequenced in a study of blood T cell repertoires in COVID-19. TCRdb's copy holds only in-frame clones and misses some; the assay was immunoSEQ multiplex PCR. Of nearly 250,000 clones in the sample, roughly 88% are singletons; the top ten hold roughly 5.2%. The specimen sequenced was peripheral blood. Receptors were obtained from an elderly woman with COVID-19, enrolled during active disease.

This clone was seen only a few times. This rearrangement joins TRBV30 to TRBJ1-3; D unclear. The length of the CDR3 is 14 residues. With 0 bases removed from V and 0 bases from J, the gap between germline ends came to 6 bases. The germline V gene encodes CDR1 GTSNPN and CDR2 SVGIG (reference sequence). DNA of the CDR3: TGTGCCTGGAGTGTACTGGTCTCTGGAAACACCATATATTTT. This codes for CAWSVLVSGNTIYF.

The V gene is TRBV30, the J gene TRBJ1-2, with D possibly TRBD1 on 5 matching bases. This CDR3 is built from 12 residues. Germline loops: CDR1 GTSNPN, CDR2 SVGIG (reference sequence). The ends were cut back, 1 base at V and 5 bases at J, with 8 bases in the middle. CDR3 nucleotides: TGTGCCTGGAGTGGACAGACTTATGGCTACACCTTC. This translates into CAWSGQTYGYTF.

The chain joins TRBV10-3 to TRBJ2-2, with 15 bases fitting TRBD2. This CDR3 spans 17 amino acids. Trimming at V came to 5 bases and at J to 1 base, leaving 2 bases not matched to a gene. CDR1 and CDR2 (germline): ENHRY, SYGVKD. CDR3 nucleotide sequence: TGTGCCATCAGTCGGGGACTAGCGGGGGGGAACACCGGGGAGCTGTTTTTT. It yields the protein CAISRGLAGGNTGELFF.

For the CDR3, the DNA is TGTGCCAGCAGTTCTATCGGGACTGAAGCTTTCTTT. It specifies CASSSIGTEAFF. J is TRBJ1-1 and V is TRBV6-5, with no clear D. Trimming removed 4 bases at V and 5 bases at J, with 8 bases between. Germline V CDR1 and CDR2: MNHEY, SVGAGI. The CDR3 totals 12 residues.

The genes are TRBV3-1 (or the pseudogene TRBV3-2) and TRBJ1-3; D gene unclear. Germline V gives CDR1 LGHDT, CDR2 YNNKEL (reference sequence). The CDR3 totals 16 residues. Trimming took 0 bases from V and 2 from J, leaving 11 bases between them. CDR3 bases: TGTGCCAGCAGCCAAGATCGTCCCGCGGCTGGAAACACCATATATTTT. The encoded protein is CASSQDRPAAGNTIYF.

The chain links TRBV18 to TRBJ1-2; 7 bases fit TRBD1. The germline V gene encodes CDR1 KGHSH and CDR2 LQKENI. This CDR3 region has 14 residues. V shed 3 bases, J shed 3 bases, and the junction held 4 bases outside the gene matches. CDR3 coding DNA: TGTGCCAGCTCACCTCGACAGGGTGACTATGGCTACACCTTC. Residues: CASSPRQGDYGYTF.

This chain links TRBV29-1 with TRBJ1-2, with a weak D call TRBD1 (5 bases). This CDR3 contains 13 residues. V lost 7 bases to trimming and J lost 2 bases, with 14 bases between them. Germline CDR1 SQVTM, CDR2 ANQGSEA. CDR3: CSAERGSNYGYTF. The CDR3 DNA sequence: TGCAGCGCCGAGCGGGGGTCCAACTATGGCTACACCTTC.

CDR3 sequence reads: CASSPGGRGVQETQYF. The CDR3 region has the DNA TGTGCCAGCTCGCCTGGGGGGAGGGGGGTCCAAGAGACCCAGTACTTC. This chain uses TRBV11-2 with TRBJ2-5, with D perhaps TRBD2 (7 bases). Trimming pared 8 bases from V and 1 base from J, leaving 20 bases between. This CDR3 contains 16 residues. Germline values: CDR1 SGHAT, CDR2 FQNNGV.

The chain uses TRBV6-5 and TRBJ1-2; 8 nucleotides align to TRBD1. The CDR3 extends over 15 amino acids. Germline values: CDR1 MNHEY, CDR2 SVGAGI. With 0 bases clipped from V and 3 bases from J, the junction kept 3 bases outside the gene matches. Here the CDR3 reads CASSYSGQGHYGYTF. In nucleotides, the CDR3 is TGTGCCAGCAGTTACTCAGGACAGGGCCACTATGGCTACACCTTC.

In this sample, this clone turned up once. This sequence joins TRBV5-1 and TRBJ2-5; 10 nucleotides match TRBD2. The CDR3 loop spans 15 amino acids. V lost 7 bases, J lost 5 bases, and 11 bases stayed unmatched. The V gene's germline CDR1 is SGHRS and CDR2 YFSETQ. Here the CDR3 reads CASGLSGGERETQYF. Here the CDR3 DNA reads TGCGCCAGCGGCCTCAGCGGGGGGGAGAGGGAGACCCAGTACTTC.

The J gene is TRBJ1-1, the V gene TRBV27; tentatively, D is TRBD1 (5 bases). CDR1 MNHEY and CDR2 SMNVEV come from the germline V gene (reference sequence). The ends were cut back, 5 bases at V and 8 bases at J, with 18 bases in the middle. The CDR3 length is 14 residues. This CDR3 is CASSRGGIKGEAFF. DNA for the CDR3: TGTGCCAGCAGTAGGGGAGGGATTAAGGGGGAAGCTTTCTTT.

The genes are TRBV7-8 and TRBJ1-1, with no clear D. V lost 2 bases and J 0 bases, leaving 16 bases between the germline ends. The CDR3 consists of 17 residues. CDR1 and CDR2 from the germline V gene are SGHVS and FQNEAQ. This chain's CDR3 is CASSLIQPGGMNTEAFF. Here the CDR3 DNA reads TGTGCCAGCAGCTTAATACAGCCAGGTGGAATGAACACTGAAGCTTTCTTT.

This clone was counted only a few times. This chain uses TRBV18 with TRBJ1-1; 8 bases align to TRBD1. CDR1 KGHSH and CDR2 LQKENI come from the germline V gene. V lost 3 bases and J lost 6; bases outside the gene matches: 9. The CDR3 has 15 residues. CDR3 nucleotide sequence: TGTGCCAGCTCACCGAGGGGGACAGGCGGTTCTGAAGCTTTCTTT. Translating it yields CASSPRGTGGSEAFF.

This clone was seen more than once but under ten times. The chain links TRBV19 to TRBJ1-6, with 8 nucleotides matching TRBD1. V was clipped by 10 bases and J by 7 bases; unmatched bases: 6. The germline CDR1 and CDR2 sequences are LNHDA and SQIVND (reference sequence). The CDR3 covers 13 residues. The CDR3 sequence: CATGTGGNSPLHF. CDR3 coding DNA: TGTGCCACCGGGACAGGAGGGAATTCACCCCTCCACTTT.

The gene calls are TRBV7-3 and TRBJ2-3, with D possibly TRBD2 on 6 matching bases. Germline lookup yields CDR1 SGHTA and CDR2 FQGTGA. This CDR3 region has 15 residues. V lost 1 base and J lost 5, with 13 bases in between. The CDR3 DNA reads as TGTGCCAGCAGCTTAAGGGGGGTGTCTCAAGATACGCAGTATTTT. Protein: CASSLRGVSQDTQYF.

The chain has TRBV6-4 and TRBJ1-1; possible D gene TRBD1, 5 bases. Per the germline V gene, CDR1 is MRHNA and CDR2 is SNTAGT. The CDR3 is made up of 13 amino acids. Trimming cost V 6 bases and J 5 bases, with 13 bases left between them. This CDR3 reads CASSVLAGTEAFF. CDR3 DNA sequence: TGTGCCAGCAGCGTGTTGGCAGGGACTGAAGCTTTCTTT.

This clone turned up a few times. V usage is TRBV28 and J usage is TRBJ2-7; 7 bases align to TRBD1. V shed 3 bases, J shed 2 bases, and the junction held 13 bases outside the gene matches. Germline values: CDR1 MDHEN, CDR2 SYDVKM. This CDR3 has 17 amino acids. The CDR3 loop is CASSFPRQGRVTYEQYF. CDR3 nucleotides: TGTGCCAGCAGTTTTCCCCGACAGGGACGCGTTACCTACGAGCAGTACTTC. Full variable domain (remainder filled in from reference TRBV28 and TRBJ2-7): DVKVTQSSRYLVKRTGEKVFLECVQDMDHENMFWYRQDPGLGLRLIYFSYDVKMKEKGDIPEGYSVSREKKERFSLILESASTNQTSMYLCASSFPRQGRVTYEQYFGPGTRLTVT.

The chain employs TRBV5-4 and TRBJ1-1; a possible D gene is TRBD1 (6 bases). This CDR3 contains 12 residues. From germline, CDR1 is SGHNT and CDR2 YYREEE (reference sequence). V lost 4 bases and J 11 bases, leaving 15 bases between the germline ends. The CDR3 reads CASSPREGGAFF. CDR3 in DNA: TGTGCCAGCAGCCCCAGGGAAGGGGGTGCTTTCTTT.

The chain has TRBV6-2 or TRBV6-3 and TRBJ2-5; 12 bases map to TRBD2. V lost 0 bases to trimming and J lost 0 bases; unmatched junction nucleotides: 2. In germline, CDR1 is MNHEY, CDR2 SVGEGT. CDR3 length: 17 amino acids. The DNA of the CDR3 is TGTGCCAGCAGTTACTCTTGGACTAGCGGGGACCAAGAGACCCAGTACTTC. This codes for CASSYSWTSGDQETQYF.

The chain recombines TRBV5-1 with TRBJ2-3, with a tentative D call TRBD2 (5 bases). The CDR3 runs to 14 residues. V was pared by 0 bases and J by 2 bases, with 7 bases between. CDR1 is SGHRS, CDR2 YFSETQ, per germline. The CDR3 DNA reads TGCGCCAGCAGCTTGGGGACTCTCACAGATACGCAGTATTTT. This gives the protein CASSLGTLTDTQYF.

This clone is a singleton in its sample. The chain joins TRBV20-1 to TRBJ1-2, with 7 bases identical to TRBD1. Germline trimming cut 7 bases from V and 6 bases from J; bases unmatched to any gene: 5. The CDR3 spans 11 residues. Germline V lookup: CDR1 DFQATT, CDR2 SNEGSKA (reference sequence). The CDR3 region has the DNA TGCAGTGTAAACAGGGGAGATGGCTACACCTTC. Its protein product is CSVNRGDGYTF.

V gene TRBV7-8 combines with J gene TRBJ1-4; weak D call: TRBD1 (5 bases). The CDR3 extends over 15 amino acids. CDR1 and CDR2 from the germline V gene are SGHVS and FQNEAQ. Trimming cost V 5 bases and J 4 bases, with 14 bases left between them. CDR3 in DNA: TGTGCCAGCAGCCGAGAGGGGCAGCTTAATGAAAAACTGTTTTTT. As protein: CASSREGQLNEKLFF.

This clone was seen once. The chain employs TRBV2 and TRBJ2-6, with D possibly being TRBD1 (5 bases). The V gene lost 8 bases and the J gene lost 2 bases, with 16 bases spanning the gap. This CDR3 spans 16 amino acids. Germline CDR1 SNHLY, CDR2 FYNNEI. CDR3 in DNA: TGTGCCAGCCTAATCTCTCTGACAGCTGGGGCCAACGTCCTGACTTTC. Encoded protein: CASLISLTAGANVLTF.

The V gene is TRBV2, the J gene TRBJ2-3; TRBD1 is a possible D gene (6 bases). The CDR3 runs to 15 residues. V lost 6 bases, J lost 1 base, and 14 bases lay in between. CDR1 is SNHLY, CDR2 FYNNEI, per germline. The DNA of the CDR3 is TGTGCCAGCAGCCCCGGGACACCTCGCACAGATACGCAGTATTTT. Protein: CASSPGTPRTDTQYF.